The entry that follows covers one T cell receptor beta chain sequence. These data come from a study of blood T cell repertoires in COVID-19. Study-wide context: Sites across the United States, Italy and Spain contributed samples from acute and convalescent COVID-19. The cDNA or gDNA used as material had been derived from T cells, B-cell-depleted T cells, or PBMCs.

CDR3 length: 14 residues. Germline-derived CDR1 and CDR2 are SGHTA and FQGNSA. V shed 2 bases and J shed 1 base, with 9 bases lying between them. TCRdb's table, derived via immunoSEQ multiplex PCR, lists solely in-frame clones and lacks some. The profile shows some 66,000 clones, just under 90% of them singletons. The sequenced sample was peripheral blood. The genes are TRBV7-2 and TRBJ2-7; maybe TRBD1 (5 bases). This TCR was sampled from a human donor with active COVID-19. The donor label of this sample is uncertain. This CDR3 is CASSLRGLSYEQYF. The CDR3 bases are TGTGCCAGCAGCTTAAGGGGTTTATCCTACGAGCAGTACTTC.